This TCR beta chain was retrieved from a study of cytomegalovirus exposure and HLA in healthy donors. The PCR used 60 Vbeta and 13 Jbeta primers. The repertoire was sequenced with immunoSEQ multiplex PCR; TCRdb's copy has only in-frame clones and lacks some. Among about 220,000 clones listed, about 81% were seen once. The clonotype originates from a woman aged 40 to 50 in good health and CMV-seropositive. Sequenced material: PBMCs.

CDR3 protein: CASSRTRTGAYNEQFF. The CDR3 DNA is TGTGCCAGCAGCCGGACAAGGACAGGGGCCTACAATGAGCAGTTCTTC. V is TRBV14 and J is TRBJ2-1; 9 bases match TRBD1. CDR3 length: 16 amino acids. V was clipped by 4 bases and J by 2 bases; unmatched bases: 6. The germline gives CDR1 SGHDN, CDR2 FVKESK.